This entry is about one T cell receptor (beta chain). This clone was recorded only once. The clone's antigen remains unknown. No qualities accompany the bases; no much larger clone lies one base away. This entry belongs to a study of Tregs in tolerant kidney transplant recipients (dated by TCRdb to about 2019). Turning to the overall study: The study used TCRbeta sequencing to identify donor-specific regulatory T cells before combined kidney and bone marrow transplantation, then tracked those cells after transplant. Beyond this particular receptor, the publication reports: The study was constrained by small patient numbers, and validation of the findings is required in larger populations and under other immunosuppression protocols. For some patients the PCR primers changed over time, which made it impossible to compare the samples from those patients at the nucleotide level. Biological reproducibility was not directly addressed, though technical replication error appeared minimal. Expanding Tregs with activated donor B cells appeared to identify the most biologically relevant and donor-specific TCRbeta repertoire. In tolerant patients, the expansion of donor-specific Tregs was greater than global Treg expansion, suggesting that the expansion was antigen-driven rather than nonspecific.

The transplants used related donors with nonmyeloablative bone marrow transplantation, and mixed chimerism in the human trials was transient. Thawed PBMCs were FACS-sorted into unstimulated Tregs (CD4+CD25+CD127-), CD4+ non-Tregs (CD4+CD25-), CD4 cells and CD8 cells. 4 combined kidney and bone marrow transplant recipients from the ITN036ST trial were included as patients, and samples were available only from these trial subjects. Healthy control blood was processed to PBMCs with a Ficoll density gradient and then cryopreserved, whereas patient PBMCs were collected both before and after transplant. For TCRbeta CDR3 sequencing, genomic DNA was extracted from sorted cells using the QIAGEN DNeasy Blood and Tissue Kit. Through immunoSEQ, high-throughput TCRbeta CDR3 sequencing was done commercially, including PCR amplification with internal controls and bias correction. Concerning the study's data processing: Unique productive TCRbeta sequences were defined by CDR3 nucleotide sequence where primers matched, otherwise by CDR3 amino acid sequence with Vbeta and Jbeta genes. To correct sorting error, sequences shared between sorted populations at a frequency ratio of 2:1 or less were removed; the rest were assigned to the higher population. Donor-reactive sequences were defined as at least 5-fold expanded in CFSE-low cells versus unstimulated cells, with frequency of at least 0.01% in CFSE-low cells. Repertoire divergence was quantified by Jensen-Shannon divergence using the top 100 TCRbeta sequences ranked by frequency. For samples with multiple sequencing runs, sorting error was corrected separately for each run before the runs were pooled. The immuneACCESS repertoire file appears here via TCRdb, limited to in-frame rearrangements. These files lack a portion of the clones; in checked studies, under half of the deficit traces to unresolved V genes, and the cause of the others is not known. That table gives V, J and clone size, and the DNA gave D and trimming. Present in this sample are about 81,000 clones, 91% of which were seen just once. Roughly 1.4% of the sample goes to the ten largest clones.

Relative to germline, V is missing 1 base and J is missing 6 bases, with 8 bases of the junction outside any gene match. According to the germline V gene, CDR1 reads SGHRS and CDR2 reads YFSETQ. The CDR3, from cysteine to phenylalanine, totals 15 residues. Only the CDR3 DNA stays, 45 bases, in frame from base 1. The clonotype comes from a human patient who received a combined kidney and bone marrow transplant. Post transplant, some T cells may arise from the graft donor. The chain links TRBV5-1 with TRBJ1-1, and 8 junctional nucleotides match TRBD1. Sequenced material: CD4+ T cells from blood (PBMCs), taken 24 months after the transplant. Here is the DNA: TGCGCCAGCAGCTTGTCGGCAGGGGGCTGGTCTGAAGCTTTCTTT. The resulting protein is CASSLSAGGWSEAFF. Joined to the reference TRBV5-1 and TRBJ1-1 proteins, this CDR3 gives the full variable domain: KAGVTQTPRYLIKTRGQQVTLSCSPISGHRSVSWYQQTPGQGLQFLFEYFSETQRNKGNFPGRFSGRQFSNSRSEMNVSTLELGDSALYLCASSLSAGGWSEAFFGQGTRLTVV.